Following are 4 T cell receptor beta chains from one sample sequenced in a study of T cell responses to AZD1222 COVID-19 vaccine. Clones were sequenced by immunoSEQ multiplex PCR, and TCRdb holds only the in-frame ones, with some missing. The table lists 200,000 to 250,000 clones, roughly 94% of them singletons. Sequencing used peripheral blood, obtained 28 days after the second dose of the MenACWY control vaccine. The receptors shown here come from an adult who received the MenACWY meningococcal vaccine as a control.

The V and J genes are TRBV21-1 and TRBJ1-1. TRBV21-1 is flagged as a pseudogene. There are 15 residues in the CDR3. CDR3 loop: CASSKLLRGNTEAFF. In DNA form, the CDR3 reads TGTGCCAGCAGCAAATTACTCAGAGGGAACACTGAAGCTTTCTTT.

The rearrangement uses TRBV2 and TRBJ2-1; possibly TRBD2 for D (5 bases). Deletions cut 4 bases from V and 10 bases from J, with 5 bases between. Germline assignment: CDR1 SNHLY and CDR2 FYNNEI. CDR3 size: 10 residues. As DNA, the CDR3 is TGTGCCAGCAGTGCGGGGGAGCAGTTCTTC. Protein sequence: CASSAGEQFF.

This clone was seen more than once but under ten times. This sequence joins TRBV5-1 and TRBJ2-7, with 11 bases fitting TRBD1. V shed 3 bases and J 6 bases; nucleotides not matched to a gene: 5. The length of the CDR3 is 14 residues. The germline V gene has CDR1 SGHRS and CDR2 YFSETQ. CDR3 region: CASSSGTGGLEQYF. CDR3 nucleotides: TGCGCCAGCAGCTCCGGGACAGGGGGGCTCGAGCAGTACTTC. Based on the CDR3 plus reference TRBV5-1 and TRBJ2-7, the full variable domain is KAGVTQTPRYLIKTRGQQVTLSCSPISGHRSVSWYQQTPGQGLQFLFEYFSETQRNKGNFPGRFSGRQFSNSRSEMNVSTLELGDSALYLCASSSGTGGLEQYFGPGTRLTVT.

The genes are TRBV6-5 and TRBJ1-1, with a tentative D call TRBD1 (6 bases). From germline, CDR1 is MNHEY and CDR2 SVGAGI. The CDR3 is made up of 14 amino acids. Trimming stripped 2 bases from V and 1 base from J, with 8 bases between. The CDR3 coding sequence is TGTGCCAGCAGTTACAGACAGGAGAACACTGAAGCTTTCTTT. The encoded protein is CASSYRQENTEAFF.